These T cell receptor beta chains were read from a single sample in a study of CD8 T cells in ankylosing spondylitis. One entry per CDR3 protein results from TCRdb running MiXCR on the 5' RACE reads. The sample includes about 220,000 distinct CDR3 sequences, 10% of them seen just once. The sequencing input was blood, either unsorted or a sorted T cell fraction (not recorded which). The receptor source for this set is a male donor with ankylosing spondylitis or in good health (not recorded which). The CDR3 runs from the conserved cysteine through the conserved F or W. D genes are given only for firm matches. Rows may omit the clone size; those that give it use once, few, many or a size class.

d_call,clone_size,v_call,j_call,cdr3_nt,cdr3_aa
NA,NA,TRBV5-1,TRBJ1-1,TGCGCCAGCAGATCAGCAAAGGAGAACACTGAAGCTTTCTTT,CASRSAKENTEAFF
NA,NA,TRBV7-3,TRBJ2-3,TGTGCCAGCAGTTATGTTAGCCCAGGCACAGATACGCAGTATTTT,CASSYVSPGTDTQYF
NA,many,TRBV7-2,TRBJ2-2,TGTGCCAGCAGCGCAGGGAGAAACACCGGGGAGCTGTTTTTT,CASSAGRNTGELFF
NA,many,TRBV5-6,TRBJ2-7,TGTGCCAGCAGCTTGAACGGCTACGAGCAGTACTTC,CASSLNGYEQYF
NA,NA,TRBV20-1,TRBJ2-5,TGCAGTGCTAGGGATTACCGGGCAGGACAGCGAACAGAGACCCAGTACTTC,CSARDYRAGQRTETQYF
TRBD1,NA,TRBV2,TRBJ1-2,TGTGCCAGCACCCTGGGACAGTTCTATGGCTACACCTTC,CASTLGQFYGYTF
NA,many,TRBV7-2,TRBJ1-4,TGTGCCAGCAGCTCTCGCGCAACTAATGAAAAACTGTTTTTT,CASSSRATNEKLFF
NA,few,TRBV19,TRBJ1-1,TGTGCCAGTACGGGGGTTGGCGCGGGGGCTTCTGAAGCTTTCTTT,CASTGVGAGASEAFF
NA,many,TRBV7-2,TRBJ2-1,TGTGCCAGCAGCATCGGGTGGTATGAGCAGTTCTTC,CASSIGWYEQFF
NA,many,TRBV7-2,TRBJ2-7,TGTGCCAGCAGCTTAGGCCCCGGACTCTACGAGCAGTACTTC,CASSLGPGLYEQYF
TRBD1,few,TRBV7-3,TRBJ1-1,TGTGCCAGCAGTTTTGGGACAGACTACACTGAAGCTTTCTTT,CASSFGTDYTEAFF
NA,NA,TRBV7-3,TRBJ1-2,TGTGCCAGCAGCGAACAGGAGATTCCTAACTATGGCTACACCTTC,CASSEQEIPNYGYTF
TRBD2,many,TRBV15,TRBJ2-3,TGTGCCACCAGCAGAGACCACCGGGACTACTCTAGCACAGATACGCAGTATTTT,CATSRDHRDYSSTDTQYF
TRBD2,many,TRBV20-1,TRBJ2-7,TGCAGTGCTAGAGTAGGCGGGGGGGCCTATAGCTACGAGCAGTACTTC,CSARVGGGAYSYEQYF
TRBD1,NA,TRBV5-1,TRBJ1-4,TGCGCCAGCAGCTTAGCCTACAGGGGATTGAGTGAAAAACTGTTTTTT,CASSLAYRGLSEKLFF
TRBD2,NA,TRBV7-2,TRBJ2-5,TGTGCCAGCAGCCTCAACGCGGGGGGCGGGCAAGAGACCCAGTACTTC,CASSLNAGGGQETQYF
NA,many,TRBV7-3,TRBJ2-2,TGTGCCAGCAGCTTACACGGGAACACCGGGGAGCTGTTTTTT,CASSLHGNTGELFF
TRBD2,NA,TRBV7-3,TRBJ2-7,TGTTCCAGCAGCCCCCCGGAGCGGGGGATCTACGAGCAGTACTTC,CSSSPPERGIYEQYF
NA,many,TRBV12-3/TRBV12-4,TRBJ1-6,TGTGCCAGCAGTCTGAATTCTGGTGGGGATTCACCCCTCCACTTT,CASSLNSGGDSPLHF